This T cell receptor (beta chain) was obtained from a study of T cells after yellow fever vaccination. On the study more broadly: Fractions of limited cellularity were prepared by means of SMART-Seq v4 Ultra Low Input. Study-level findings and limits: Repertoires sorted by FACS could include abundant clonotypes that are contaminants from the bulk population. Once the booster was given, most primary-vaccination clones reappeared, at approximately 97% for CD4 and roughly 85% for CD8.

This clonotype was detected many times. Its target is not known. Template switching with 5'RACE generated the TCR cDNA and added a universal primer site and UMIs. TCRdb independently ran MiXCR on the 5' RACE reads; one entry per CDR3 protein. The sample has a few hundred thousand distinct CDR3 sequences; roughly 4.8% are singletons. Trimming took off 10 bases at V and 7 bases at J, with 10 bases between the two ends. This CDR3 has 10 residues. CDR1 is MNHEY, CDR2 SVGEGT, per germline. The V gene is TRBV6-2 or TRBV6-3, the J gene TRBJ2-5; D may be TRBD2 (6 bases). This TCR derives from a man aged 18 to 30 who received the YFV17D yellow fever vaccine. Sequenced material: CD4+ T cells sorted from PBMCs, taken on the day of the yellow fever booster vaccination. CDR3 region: CAIGGVTQYF. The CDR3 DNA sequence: TGTGCCATCGGAGGGGTGACCCAGTACTTC.